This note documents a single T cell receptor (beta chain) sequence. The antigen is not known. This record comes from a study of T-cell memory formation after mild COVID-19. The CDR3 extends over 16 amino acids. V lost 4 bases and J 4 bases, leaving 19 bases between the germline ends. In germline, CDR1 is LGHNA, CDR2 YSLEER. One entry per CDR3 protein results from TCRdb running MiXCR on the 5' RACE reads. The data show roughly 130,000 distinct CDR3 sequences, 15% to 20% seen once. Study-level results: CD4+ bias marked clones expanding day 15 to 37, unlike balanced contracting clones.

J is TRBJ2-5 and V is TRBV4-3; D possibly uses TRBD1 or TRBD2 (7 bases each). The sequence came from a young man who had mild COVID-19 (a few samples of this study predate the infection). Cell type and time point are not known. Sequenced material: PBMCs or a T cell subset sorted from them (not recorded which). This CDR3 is CASSRQTGREGETQYF. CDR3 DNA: TGCGCCAGCAGCCGCCAGACAGGGAGGGAGGGAGAGACCCAGTACTTC.